Listed below are T cell receptor beta chains from one sample, sequenced in a study of shared T cell receptors in the human thymus. Assay: immunoSEQ multiplex PCR; the TCRdb copy retains only in-frame clones and omits some. There are just under 550,000 clones in the sample; approximately 80% occur only once, and about 0.013% lies in the top ten. These same data were also listed under a study on human thymus T cells.

The specimen was thymocytes. All receptors come from a boy younger than two with a congenital heart defect. CDR3s include the opening cysteine and the closing phenylalanine or tryptophan. A D gene is named only where the DNA matches it firmly. For some rows the clone size is stated as once, few or many, or as a class when expanded; others skip it.

J | size | V | D | CDR3 | DNA
TRBJ2-7 | . | TRBV25-1 | . | CASSAQGPYEQYF | TGTGCCAGCAGTGCTCAGGGTCCCTACGAGCAGTACTTC
TRBJ2-3 | . | TRBV29-1 | . | CSVVSRQAHTDTQYF | TGCAGCGTTGTTAGTCGACAGGCCCACACAGATACGCAGTATTTT
TRBJ2-7 | once | TRBV27 | TRBD2 | CASSYRTSGNFHEQYF | TGTGCCAGCAGTTACCGGACTAGCGGGAATTTTCACGAGCAGTACTTC
TRBJ1-2 | . | TRBV12-5 | . | CASGLVPGRQLYYGYTF | TGTGCTAGTGGTTTGGTACCAGGAAGGCAGTTGTACTATGGCTACACCTTC
TRBJ1-5 | . | TRBV10-3 | TRBD1 | CAINDRGTNQPQHF | TGTGCCATCAATGACAGGGGGACGAATCAGCCCCAGCATTTT
TRBJ2-7 | . | TRBV7-6 | TRBD1 | CASSVWDRGLLYEQYF | TGTGCCAGCAGCGTTTGGGACAGGGGGTTACTCTACGAGCAGTACTTC
TRBJ2-3 | . | TRBV5-5 | TRBD1 | CASSPGSGTASTDTQYF | TGTGCCAGCAGCCCCGGCTCCGGGACAGCTAGCACAGATACGCAGTATTTT
TRBJ2-3 | . | TRBV29-1 | . | CSVEGGRTDTQYF | TGCAGCGTTGAGGGGGGGCGCACAGATACGCAGTATTTT
TRBJ1-1 | . | TRBV14 | TRBD1 | CASRPDRVNTEAFF | TGTGCCAGCAGGCCCGACAGGGTGAACACTGAAGCTTTCTTT
TRBJ1-1 | . | TRBV5-6 | . | CASSLRHENTEAFF | TGTGCCAGCAGCCTCCGACATGAGAACACTGAAGCTTTCTTT
TRBJ1-1 | few | TRBV4-1 | TRBD1 | CASSQKDRGPLNTEAFF | TGCGCCAGCAGCCAAAAGGACAGGGGGCCCCTGAACACTGAAGCTTTCTTT
TRBJ1-5 | . | TRBV6-1 | TRBD1 | CASSGDRAQHF | TGTGCCAGCAGTGGGGACAGGGCCCAGCATTTT
TRBJ1-4 | . | TRBV27 | . | CASSLSRAVPRGEKLFF | TGTGCCAGCAGTTTATCTCGAGCGGTGCCTCGGGGTGAAAAACTGTTTTTT
TRBJ2-1 | . | TRBV5-1 | . | CASSLPRTTPHNEQFF | TGCGCCAGCAGCTTGCCACGGACTACTCCCCACAATGAGCAGTTCTTC
TRBJ2-1 | . | TRBV11-2 | TRBD2 | CASSLVRGSLRDEQFF | TGTGCCAGCAGCTTAGTCCGCGGGAGCCTAAGGGATGAGCAGTTCTTC
TRBJ1-2 | . | TRBV13 | TRBD1 | CGTGDNYGYTF | TGCGGGACAGGGGACAACTATGGCTACACCTTC
TRBJ2-3 | . | TRBV18 | . | CASSLLSTDTQYF | TGTGCCAGCTCTCTTCTCAGCACAGATACGCAGTATTTT
TRBJ2-7 | few | TRBV29-1 | TRBD2 | CSGGSGSSYEQYF | TGCAGCGGTGGAAGCGGGAGTTCCTACGAGCAGTACTTC
TRBJ2-7 | . | TRBV28 | . | CASSFTGQPNPLNEQYF | TGTGCCAGCAGTTTCACCGGACAGCCCAATCCCTTGAACGAGCAGTACTTC
TRBJ2-1 | . | TRBV29-1 | . | CSVETTSGGAVYDEQFF | TGCAGCGTTGAAACGACATCCGGGGGAGCCGTTTATGATGAGCAGTTCTTC
TRBJ2-7 | once | TRBV14 | . | CASSQLRDSYEQYF | TGTGCCAGCAGCCAACTTCGGGACTCCTACGAGCAGTACTTC
TRBJ2-7 | . | TRBV30 | TRBD1 | CALGGTGGSYEQYF | TGTGCCTTAGGCGGGACAGGGGGCTCCTACGAGCAGTACTTC
TRBJ2-6 | . | TRBV7-9 | . | CASSFNRASGANVLTF | TGTGCCAGCAGCTTTAACAGGGCGAGTGGGGCCAACGTCCTGACTTTC
TRBJ1-2 | . | TRBV5-6 | . | CASSWTRREKNYGYTF | TGTGCCAGCAGCTGGACCAGACGGGAGAAAAACTATGGCTACACCTTC
TRBJ2-1 | . | TRBV29-1 | TRBD2 | CSALLGEGRGNEQFF | TGCAGCGCCCTACTTGGGGAGGGTCGAGGGAATGAGCAGTTCTTC
TRBJ1-3 | . | TRBV5-6 | TRBD1 | CASSLYRGRRGNTIYF | TGTGCCAGCAGTTTGTACAGGGGGCGGCGAGGAAACACCATATATTTT
TRBJ2-2 | few | TRBV5-1 | . | CASSPVLRFPNTGELFF | TGCGCCAGCAGCCCGGTCCTACGGTTTCCGAACACCGGGGAGCTGTTTTTT
TRBJ2-7 | . | TRBV4-3 | . | CASSQGAGRLSSYEQYF | TGCGCCAGCAGCCAGGGCGCGGGACGGCTGAGCTCCTACGAGCAGTACTTC
TRBJ2-5 | . | TRBV13 | TRBD2 | CASSFNSGSASGGEQYF | TGTGCCAGCAGCTTCAATAGCGGGAGCGCCTCAGGGGGGGAGCAGTACTTC
TRBJ2-7 | . | TRBV6-5 | TRBD2 | CASSGTSPYEQYF | TGTGCCAGCAGCGGGACTAGCCCCTACGAGCAGTACTTC